The rows below give T cell receptor beta chains drawn from one sample of a study of blood T cell repertoires in COVID-19. The protocol was immunoSEQ multiplex PCR, while the TCRdb copy is restricted to in-frame clones and leaves out a portion. Among 70,000 or so clones listed, roughly 90% were seen once. Material: peripheral blood. These receptors were collected from a man aged 60 to 69 with acute or convalescent COVID-19. Both conserved end residues are part of each CDR3. Fields, in order: D gene, clone size, J gene, V gene, CDR3 DNA, CDR3 protein. D genes are given only for firm matches. For some rows the clone size is stated as once, few or many, or as a class when expanded; others skip it.

D: .
size: .
J: TRBJ2-7
V: TRBV11-2
DNA: TGTGCCAGCAGCTTAGGTCCACTTTCCTACGAGCAGTACTTC
CDR3: CASSLGPLSYEQYF

D: TRBD1
size: .
J: TRBJ1-2
V: TRBV25-1
DNA: TGTGCCAGCAGTGAATCGGGGACAGGGGTAGATGGCTACACCTTC
CDR3: CASSESGTGVDGYTF

D: .
size: .
J: TRBJ2-2
V: TRBV7-7
DNA: TGTGCCAGCAGCTCCACACCGACTAGCACCGGGGAGCTGTTTTTT
CDR3: CASSSTPTSTGELFF

D: TRBD1
size: .
J: TRBJ1-1
V: TRBV6-5
DNA: TGTGCCAGCGGACAGGGGGCCACTGAAGCTTTCTTT
CDR3: CASGQGATEAFF

D: TRBD2
size: .
J: TRBJ2-5
V: TRBV7-2
DNA: TGTGCCAGCAGCTTGTGGGAGGGTCGAGAGACCCAGTACTTC
CDR3: CASSLWEGRETQYF

D: .
size: .
J: TRBJ1-1
V: TRBV5-1
DNA: TGCGCCAGCACCCACCTGGTTGGGGGACAAAACACTGAAGCTTTCTTT
CDR3: CASTHLVGGQNTEAFF

D: TRBD2
size: few
J: TRBJ2-2
V: TRBV5-1
DNA: TGCGCCAGCAGCTTACGAGCGGGGGGCACGAACACCGGGGAGCTGTTTTTT
CDR3: CASSLRAGGTNTGELFF

D: .
size: few
J: TRBJ1-3
V: TRBV28
DNA: TGTGCCAGCAGTTCGACAGGAATAAGAAACACCATATATTTT
CDR3: CASSSTGIRNTIYF

D: .
size: .
J: TRBJ2-7
V: TRBV27
DNA: TGTGCCAGCAGTCGGGGCTCCTACGAGCAGTACTTC
CDR3: CASSRGSYEQYF

D: .
size: .
J: TRBJ1-2
V: TRBV6-6
DNA: TGTGCCATCACCCCCGGTACGTTTGGCTACACCTTC
CDR3: CAITPGTFGYTF

D: TRBD2
size: .
J: TRBJ2-2
V: TRBV10-3
DNA: TGTGCCATCAGTGAGCACACTAGCGGGGGGGAGCTGTTTTTT
CDR3: CAISEHTSGGELFF

D: .
size: .
J: TRBJ2-5
V: TRBV6-1
DNA: TGTGCCAGCAAGATCGGAAGGACAGAAGAGACCCAGTACTTC
CDR3: CASKIGRTEETQYF

D: TRBD1
size: .
J: TRBJ1-5
V: TRBV19
DNA: TGTGCCAGTAGTGGGACAGGGGTCCAGCCCCAGCATTTT
CDR3: CASSGTGVQPQHF

D: .
size: many
J: TRBJ2-7
V: TRBV11-2
DNA: TGTGCCAGCAGCTTAGTTGCGGGTCCCTACGAGCAGTACTTC
CDR3: CASSLVAGPYEQYF

D: TRBD1
size: .
J: TRBJ1-2
V: TRBV29-1
DNA: TGCAGCGTTGGGGGGGGGACAGGGACTTTCCATGGCTACACCTTC
CDR3: CSVGGGTGTFHGYTF

D: .
size: .
J: TRBJ1-1
V: TRBV19
DNA: TGTGCCAGTCACAGGGCGTGGACTGAAGCTTTCTTT
CDR3: CASHRAWTEAFF

D: TRBD2
size: .
J: TRBJ2-5
V: TRBV5-1
DNA: TGCGCCCGCTGCTGGGGGCCCGGGCGGGGGACTCGCGGGGGGCAAGAGACCCAGTACTTC
CDR3: CARCWGPGRGTRGGQETQYF

D: .
size: .
J: TRBJ1-1
V: TRBV6-1
DNA: TGTGCCAGCAGTGAAAGGAGGTATGAAGCTTTCTTT
CDR3: CASSERRYEAFF

D: .
size: .
J: TRBJ1-1
V: TRBV2
DNA: TGTGCCAGCAGAATGGGGGGTCGGAGCACTGAAGCTTTCTTT
CDR3: CASRMGGRSTEAFF

D: .
size: once
J: TRBJ2-3
V: TRBV12-3/TRBV12-4
DNA: TGTGCCAGCAGTACTGGACAGACAGATACGCAGTATTTT
CDR3: CASSTGQTDTQYF

D: TRBD2
size: .
J: TRBJ2-1
V: TRBV6-1
DNA: TGTGCCAGCAGTGTGGGCAGACTAGCGGGTTTCAATGAGCAGTTCTTC
CDR3: CASSVGRLAGFNEQFF

D: TRBD1
size: .
J: TRBJ2-1
V: TRBV5-1
DNA: TGCGCCAGCAGCCCTCGACAGGGCTCCTACAATGAGCAGTTCTTC
CDR3: CASSPRQGSYNEQFF

D: .
size: .
J: TRBJ1-4
V: TRBV18
DNA: TGTGCCAGCTCACCAGACGGGTTTGGACTGTTTTTT
CDR3: CASSPDGFGLFF

D: .
size: few
J: TRBJ1-2
V: TRBV28
DNA: TGTGCCAGCAGTGACAGTGACGGTGGCTACACCTTC
CDR3: CASSDSDGGYTF

D: TRBD1
size: .
J: TRBJ1-2
V: TRBV18
DNA: TGTGCCAGCTCACGCGTTGACAGGGGGCTTGGAAACTATGGCTACACCTTC
CDR3: CASSRVDRGLGNYGYTF

D: .
size: .
J: TRBJ1-1
V: TRBV6-5
DNA: TGTGCCAGCAGACAGGGAGGGTTGAACACTGAAGCTTTCTTT
CDR3: CASRQGGLNTEAFF

D: .
size: .
J: TRBJ2-1
V: TRBV7-2
DNA: TGTGCCAGCAGCATGCTAGGTGGGCAGTTCTTC
CDR3: CASSMLGGQFF

D: .
size: .
J: TRBJ2-1
V: TRBV9
DNA: TGTGCCAGCAGCGTCGACAGCTATGAGCAGTTCTTC
CDR3: CASSVDSYEQFF

D: TRBD1
size: .
J: TRBJ2-2
V: TRBV19
DNA: TGTGCCAGTAGTATGGGGACAGGGGTGGACACCGGGGAGCTGTTTTTT
CDR3: CASSMGTGVDTGELFF

D: .
size: .
J: TRBJ1-5
V: TRBV18
DNA: TGTGCCAGCTCACAGACTAGGGAACGGGCCCAGCATTTT
CDR3: CASSQTRERAQHF

D: .
size: .
J: TRBJ2-2
V: TRBV6-5
DNA: TGTGCCAGCGCCTCCGGGACTCTAACCGGGGAGCTGTTTTTT
CDR3: CASASGTLTGELFF

D: .
size: .
J: TRBJ2-2
V: TRBV7-3
DNA: TGTGCCAGCAGCGGGAGGTTGAACACCGGGGAGCTGTTTTTT
CDR3: CASSGRLNTGELFF

D: .
size: .
J: TRBJ2-4
V: TRBV5-1
DNA: TGCGCCAGCAGCACAGGACAGACATTAGCCAAAAACATTCAGTACTTC
CDR3: CASSTGQTLAKNIQYF

D: TRBD1
size: .
J: TRBJ2-7
V: TRBV5-1
DNA: TGCGCCAGCAGCTCGACAGGGCTAGGTACCTACGAGCAGTACTTC
CDR3: CASSSTGLGTYEQYF

D: TRBD2
size: .
J: TRBJ2-7
V: TRBV6-1
DNA: TGTGCCAGCAGTGAAGACGGGGGGGCCTCCTACGAGCAGTACTTC
CDR3: CASSEDGGASYEQYF

D: TRBD1
size: .
J: TRBJ1-4
V: TRBV19
DNA: TGTGCCAGTAGTAGGGACAGGGACGGAAAACTGTTTTTT
CDR3: CASSRDRDGKLFF